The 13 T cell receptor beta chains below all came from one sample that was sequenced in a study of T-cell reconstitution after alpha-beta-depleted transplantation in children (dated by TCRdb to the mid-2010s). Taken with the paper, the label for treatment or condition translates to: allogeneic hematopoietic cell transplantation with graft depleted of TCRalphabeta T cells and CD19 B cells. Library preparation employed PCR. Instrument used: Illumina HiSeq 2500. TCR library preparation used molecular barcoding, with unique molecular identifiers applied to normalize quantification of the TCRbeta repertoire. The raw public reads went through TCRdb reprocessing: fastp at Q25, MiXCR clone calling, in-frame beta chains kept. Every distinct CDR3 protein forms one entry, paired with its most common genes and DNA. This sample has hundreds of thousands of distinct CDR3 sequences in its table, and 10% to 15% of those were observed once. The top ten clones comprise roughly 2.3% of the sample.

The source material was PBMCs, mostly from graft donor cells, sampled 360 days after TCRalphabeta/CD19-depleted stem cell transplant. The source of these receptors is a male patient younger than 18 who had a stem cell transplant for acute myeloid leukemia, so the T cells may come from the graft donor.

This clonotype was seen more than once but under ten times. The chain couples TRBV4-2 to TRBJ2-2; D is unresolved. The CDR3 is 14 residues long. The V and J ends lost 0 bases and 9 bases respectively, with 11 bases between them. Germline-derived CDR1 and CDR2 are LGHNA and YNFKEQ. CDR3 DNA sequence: TGTGCCAGCAGCCAAGATTGGAGTACTCGGGAGCTGTTTTTT. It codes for CASSQDWSTRELFF.

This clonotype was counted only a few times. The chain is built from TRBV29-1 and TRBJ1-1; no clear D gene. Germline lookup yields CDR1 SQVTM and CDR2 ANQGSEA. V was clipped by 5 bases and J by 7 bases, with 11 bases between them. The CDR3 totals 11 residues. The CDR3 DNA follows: TGCAGCGTTCTCGCCGGCAGTGAAGCTTTCTTT. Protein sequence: CSVLAGSEAFF.

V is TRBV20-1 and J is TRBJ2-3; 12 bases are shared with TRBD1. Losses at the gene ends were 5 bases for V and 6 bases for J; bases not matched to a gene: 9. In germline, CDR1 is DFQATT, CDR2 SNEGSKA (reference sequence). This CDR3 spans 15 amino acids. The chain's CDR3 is CSALNRDRGLDTQYF. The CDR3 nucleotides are TGCAGTGCTCTTAACCGGGACAGGGGGCTTGATACGCAGTATTTT.

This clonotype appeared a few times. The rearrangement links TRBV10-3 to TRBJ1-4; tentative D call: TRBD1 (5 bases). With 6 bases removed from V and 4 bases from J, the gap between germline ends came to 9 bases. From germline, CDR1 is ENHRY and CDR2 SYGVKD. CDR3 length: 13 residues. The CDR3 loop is CAIRQEFNEKLFF. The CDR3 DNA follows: TGTGCCATCAGACAGGAATTTAATGAAAAACTGTTTTTT.

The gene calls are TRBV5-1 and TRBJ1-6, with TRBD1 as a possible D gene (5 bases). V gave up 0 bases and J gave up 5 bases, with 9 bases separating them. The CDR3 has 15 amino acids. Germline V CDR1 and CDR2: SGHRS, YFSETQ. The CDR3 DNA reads TGCGCCAGCAGCTTGGGTTGGACAAATAATTCACCCCTCCACTTT. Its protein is CASSLGWTNNSPLHF.

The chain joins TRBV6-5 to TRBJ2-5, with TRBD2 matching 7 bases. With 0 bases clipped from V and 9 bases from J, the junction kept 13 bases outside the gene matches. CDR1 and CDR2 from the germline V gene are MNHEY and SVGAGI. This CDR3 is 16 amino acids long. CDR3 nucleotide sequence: TGTGCCAGCAGTTACTCCCGAGCGGGGCTAGGGTCGGCCCAGTACTTC. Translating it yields CASSYSRAGLGSAQYF.

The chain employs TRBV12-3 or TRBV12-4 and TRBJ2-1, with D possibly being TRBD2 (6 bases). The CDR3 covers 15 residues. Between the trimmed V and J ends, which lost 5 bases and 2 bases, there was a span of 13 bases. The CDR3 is CASSPWTKTYNEQFF. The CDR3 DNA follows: TGTGCCAGCAGTCCCTGGACTAAGACCTACAATGAGCAGTTCTTC.

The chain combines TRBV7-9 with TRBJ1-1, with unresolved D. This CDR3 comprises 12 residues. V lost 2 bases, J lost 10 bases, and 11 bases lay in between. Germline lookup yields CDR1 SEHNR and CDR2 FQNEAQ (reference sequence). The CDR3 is CASSLSGGSAFF. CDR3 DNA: TGTGCCAGCAGCTTATCGGGAGGTTCAGCTTTCTTT.

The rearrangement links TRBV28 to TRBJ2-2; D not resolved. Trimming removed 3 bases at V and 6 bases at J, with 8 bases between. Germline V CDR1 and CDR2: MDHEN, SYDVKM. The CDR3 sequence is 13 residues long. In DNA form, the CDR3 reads TGTGCCAGCAGTTTCCATTCACCCGGGGAGCTGTTTTTT. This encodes CASSFHSPGELFF. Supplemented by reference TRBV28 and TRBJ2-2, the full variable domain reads DVKVTQSSRYLVKRTGEKVFLECVQDMDHENMFWYRQDPGLGLRLIYFSYDVKMKEKGDIPEGYSVSREKKERFSLILESASTNQTSMYLCASSFHSPGELFFGEGSRLTVL.

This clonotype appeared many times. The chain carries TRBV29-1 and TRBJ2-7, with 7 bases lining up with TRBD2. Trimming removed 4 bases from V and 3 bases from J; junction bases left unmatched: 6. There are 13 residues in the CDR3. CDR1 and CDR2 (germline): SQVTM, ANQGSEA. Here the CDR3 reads CSVAGGSYYEQYF. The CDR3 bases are TGCAGCGTTGCTGGCGGGAGTTACTACGAGCAGTACTTC.

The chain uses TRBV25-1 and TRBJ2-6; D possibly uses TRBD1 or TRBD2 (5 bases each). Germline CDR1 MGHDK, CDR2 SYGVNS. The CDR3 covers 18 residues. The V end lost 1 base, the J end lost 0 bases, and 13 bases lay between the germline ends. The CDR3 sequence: CASSELGRKTSGANVLTF. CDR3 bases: TGTGCCAGCAGTGAATTGGGACGGAAGACCTCTGGGGCCAACGTCCTGACTTTC.

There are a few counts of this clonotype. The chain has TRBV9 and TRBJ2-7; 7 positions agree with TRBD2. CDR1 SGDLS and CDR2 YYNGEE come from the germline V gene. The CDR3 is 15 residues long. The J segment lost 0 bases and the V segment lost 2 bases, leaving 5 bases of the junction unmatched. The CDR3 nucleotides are TGTGCCAGCAGCGTGGGCGGGAGCCCCTCCTACGAGCAGTACTTC. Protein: CASSVGGSPSYEQYF.

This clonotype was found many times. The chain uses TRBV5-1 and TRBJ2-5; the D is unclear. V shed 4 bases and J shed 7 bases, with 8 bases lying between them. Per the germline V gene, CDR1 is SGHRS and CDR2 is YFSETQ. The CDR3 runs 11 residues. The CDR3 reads CASSTSGTQYF. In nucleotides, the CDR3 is TGCGCCAGCAGCACATCCGGGACCCAGTACTTC.